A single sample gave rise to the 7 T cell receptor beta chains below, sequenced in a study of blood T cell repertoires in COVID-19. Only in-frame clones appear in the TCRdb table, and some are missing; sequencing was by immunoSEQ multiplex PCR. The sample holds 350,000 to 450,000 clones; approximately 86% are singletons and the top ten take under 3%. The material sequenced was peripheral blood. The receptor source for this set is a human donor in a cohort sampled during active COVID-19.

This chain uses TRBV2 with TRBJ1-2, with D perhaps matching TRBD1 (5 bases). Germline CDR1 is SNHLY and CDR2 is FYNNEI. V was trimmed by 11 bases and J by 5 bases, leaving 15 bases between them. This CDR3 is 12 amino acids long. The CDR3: CAFSTRQYGYTF. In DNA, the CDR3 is TGTGCCTTCAGCACAAGACAGTATGGCTACACCTTC. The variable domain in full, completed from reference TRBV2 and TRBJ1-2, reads EPEVTQTPSHQVTQMGQEVILRCVPISNHLYFYWYRQILGQKVEFLVSFYNNEISEKSEIFDDQFSVERPDGSNFTLKIRSTKLEDSAMYFCAFSTRQYGYTFGSGTRLTVV.

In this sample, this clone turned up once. In DNA, the CDR3 is TGTGCCAGTAGTATAGGACAGGGAATGAATATATACAATGAGCAGTTCTTC. This codes for CASSIGQGMNIYNEQFF. The chain links TRBV19 to TRBJ2-1; 7 bases fit TRBD1. This CDR3 comprises 17 residues. Per germline, CDR1 LNHDA and CDR2 SQIVND (reference sequence). The V segment lost 1 base and the J segment 4 bases; nucleotides outside the gene matches: 10.

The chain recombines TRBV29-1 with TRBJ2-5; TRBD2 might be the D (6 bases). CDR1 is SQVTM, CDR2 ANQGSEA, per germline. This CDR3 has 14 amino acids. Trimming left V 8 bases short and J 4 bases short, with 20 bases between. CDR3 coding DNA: TGCAGCACCGGACGGGGGATAAGTCGAGAGACCCAGTACTTC. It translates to CSTGRGISRETQYF. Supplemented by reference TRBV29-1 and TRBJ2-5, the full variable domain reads SAVISQKPSRDICQRGTSLTIQCQVDSQVTMMFWYRQQPGQSLTLIATANQGSEATYESGFVIDKFPISRPNLTFSTLTVSNMSPEDSSIYLCSTGRGISRETQYFGPGTRLLVL.

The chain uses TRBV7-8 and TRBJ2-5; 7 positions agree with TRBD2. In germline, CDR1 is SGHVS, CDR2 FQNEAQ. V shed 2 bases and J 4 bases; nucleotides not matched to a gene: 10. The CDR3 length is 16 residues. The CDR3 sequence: CASSLKAGVDLETQYF. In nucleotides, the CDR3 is TGTGCCAGCAGCTTAAAGGCGGGGGTGGACCTAGAGACCCAGTACTTC.

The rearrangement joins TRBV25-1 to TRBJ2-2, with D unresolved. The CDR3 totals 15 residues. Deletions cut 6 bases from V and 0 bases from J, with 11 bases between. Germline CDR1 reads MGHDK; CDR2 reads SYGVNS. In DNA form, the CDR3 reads TGTGCCAGCAGGACCAGGCCCCCGAACACCGGGGAGCTGTTTTTT. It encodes CASRTRPPNTGELFF.

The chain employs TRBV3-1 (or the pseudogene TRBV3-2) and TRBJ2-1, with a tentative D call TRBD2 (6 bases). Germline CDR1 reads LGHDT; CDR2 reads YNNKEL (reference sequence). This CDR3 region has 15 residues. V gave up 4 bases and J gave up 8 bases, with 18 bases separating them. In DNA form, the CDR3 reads TGTGCCAGCAGCCGTGGACTACTAGCCGAGTATGAGCAGTTCTTC. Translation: CASSRGLLAEYEQFF.

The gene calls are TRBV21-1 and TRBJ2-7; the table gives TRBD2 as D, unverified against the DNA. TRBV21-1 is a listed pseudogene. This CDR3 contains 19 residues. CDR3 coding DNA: TGTGCCAGCAGCAAAGACAATCGGGACTCAATTTCCCTGGGGAACGAGCAGTACTTC. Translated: CASSKDNRDSISLGNEQYF.